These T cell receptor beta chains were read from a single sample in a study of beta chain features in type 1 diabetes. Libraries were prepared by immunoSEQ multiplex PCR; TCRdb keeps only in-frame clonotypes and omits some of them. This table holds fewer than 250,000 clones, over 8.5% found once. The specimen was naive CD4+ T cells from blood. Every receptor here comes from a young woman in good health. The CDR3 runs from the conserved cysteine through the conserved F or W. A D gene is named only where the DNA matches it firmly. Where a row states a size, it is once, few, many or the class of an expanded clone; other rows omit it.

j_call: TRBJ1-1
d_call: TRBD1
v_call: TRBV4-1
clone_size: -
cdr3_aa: CASSRNGQGVNTEAFF
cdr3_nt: TGCGCCAGCAGCCGGAACGGACAGGGAGTGAACACTGAAGCTTTCTTT

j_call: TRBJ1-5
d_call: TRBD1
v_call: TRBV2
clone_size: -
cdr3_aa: CASLRQGAGQPQHF
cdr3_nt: TGTGCCAGCTTACGTCAGGGGGCTGGTCAGCCCCAGCATTTT

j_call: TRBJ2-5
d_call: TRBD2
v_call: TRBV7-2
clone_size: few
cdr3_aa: CASSQRLAGVGETQYF
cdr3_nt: TGTGCCAGCAGCCAACGACTAGCGGGGGTCGGAGAGACCCAGTACTTC

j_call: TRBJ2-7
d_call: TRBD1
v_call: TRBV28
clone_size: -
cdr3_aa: CASSLSRGQYEQYF
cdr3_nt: TGTGCCAGCAGTTTATCCAGGGGGCAGTACGAGCAGTACTTC

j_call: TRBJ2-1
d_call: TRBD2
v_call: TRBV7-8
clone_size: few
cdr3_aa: CASSLVSGGVNEQFF
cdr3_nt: TGTGCCAGCAGCTTAGTTAGCGGGGGGGTTAATGAGCAGTTCTTC

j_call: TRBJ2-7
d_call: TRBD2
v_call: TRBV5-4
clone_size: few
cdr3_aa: CASSSGLAGSYEQYF
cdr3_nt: TGTGCCAGCAGCTCGGGACTAGCGGGCTCCTACGAGCAGTACTTC

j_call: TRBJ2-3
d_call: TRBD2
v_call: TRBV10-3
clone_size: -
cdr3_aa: CAISLGLAGITSTDTQYF
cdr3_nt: TGTGCCATCAGCCTGGGACTAGCGGGAATCACTAGCACAGATACGCAGTATTTT

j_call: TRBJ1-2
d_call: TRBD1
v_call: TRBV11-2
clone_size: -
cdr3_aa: CASSPIRDRGKDYGYTF
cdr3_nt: TGTGCCAGCAGCCCTATCCGGGACAGGGGCAAGGACTATGGCTACACCTTC

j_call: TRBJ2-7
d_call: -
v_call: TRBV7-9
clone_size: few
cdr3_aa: CASSFPGNTYEQYF
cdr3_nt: TGTGCCAGCAGCTTTCCCGGGAACACCTACGAGCAGTACTTC

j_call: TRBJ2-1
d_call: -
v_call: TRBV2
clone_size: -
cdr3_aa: CASSLDNSLYNEQFF
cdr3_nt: TGTGCCAGCAGTCTCGACAACTCCCTTTACAATGAGCAGTTCTTC

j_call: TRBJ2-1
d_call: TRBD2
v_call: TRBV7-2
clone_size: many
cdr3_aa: CASSPPGLAGYNEQFF
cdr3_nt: TGTGCCAGCAGCCCACCGGGACTAGCGGGTTACAATGAGCAGTTCTTC

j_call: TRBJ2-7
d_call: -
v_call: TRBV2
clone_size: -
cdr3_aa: CASHRQPASYEQYF
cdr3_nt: TGTGCCAGCCACAGACAGCCCGCGTCCTACGAGCAGTACTTC

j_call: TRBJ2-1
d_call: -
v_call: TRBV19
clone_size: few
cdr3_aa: CASTPIDASGPNEQFF
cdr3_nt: TGTGCCAGTACACCTATTGATGCTAGTGGCCCCAATGAGCAGTTCTTC

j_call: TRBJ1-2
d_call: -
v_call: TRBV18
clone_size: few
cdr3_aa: CASSPRDTRSDTF
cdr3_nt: TGTGCCAGCTCACCAAGGGACACCCGGAGCGACACCTTC

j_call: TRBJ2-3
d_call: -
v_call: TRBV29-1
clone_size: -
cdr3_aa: CSVEDPGNPADTQYF
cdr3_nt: TGCAGCGTTGAAGATCCGGGGAATCCCGCCGATACGCAGTATTTT

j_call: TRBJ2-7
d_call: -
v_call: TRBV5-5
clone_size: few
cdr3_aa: CASSLRTDYEQYF
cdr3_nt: TGTGCCAGCAGTCTACGGACAGACTACGAGCAGTACTTC

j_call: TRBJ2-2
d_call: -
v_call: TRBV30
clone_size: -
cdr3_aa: CAWSPGRNTGELFF
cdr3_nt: TGTGCCTGGAGCCCGGGGAGGAACACCGGGGAGCTGTTTTTT

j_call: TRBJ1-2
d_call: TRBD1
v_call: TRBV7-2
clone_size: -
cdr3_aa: CASSRVDRGGGYTF
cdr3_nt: TGTGCCAGCAGTCGAGTCGACAGGGGTGGCGGCTACACCTTC

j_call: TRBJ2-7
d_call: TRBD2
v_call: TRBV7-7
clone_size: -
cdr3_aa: CASSWTSGRYEQYF
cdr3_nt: TGTGCCAGCAGCTGGACTAGCGGGAGATACGAGCAGTACTTC

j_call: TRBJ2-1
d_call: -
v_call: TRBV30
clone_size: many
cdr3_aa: CAWSVRRGRSSYNEQFF
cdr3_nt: TGTGCCTGGAGTGTGCGCAGGGGTAGGAGCTCCTACAATGAGCAGTTCTTC

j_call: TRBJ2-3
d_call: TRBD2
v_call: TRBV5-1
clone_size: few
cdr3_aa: CASSALAGHTDTQYF
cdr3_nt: TGCGCCAGCAGCGCACTAGCGGGACACACAGATACGCAGTATTTT

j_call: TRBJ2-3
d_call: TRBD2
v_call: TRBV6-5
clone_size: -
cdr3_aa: CASSVGLAGSNTQYF
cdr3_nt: TGTGCCAGCAGTGTCGGGCTAGCGGGATCTAATACGCAGTATTTT

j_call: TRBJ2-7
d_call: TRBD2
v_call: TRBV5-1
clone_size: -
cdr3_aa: CASSFFPGGPEEQYF
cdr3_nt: TGCGCCAGCAGCTTCTTTCCGGGGGGGCCAGAAGAGCAGTACTTC